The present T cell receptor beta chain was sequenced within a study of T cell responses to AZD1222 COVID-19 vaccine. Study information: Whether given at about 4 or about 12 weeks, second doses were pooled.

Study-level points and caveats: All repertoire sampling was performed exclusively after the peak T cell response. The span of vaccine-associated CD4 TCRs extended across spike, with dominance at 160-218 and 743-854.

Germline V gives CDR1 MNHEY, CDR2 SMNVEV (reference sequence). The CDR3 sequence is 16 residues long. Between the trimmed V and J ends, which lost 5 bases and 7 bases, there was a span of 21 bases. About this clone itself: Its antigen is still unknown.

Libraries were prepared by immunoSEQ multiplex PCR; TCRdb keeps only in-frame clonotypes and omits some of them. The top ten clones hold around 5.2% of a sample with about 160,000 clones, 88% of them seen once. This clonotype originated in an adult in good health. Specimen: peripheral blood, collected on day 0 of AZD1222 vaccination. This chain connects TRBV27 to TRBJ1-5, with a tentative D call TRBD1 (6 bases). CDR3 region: CASSTEGPEGGQPQHF. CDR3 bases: TGTGCCAGCAGTACCGAGGGACCCGAGGGGGGACAGCCCCAGCATTTT.